These 30 T cell receptor beta chains were all obtained from the same sample, sequenced in a study of blood T cell repertoires in COVID-19. Only in-frame clones appear in the TCRdb table, and some are missing; sequencing was by immunoSEQ multiplex PCR. This sample has tens of thousands of clones; approximately 86% occur once, and the top ten carry roughly 5.1%. The specimen sequenced was peripheral blood. The receptor source for this set is a man aged 40-49 years with acute or convalescent COVID-19.

J is TRBJ2-2 and V is TRBV12-5; 9 bases map to TRBD1. V shed 5 bases and J 5 bases; nucleotides not matched to a gene: 15. In germline, CDR1 is LGHNT, CDR2 FRNRAP. CDR3 length: 18 amino acids. The CDR3 DNA follows: TGTGCTAGTGGTCCTCCCACCCCGGGACAGGGACGGACCGGGGAGCTGTTTTTT. This translates into CASGPPTPGQGRTGELFF.

The chain links TRBV7-8 to TRBJ1-2, with D tentatively TRBD1 (5 bases). From germline, CDR1 is SGHVS and CDR2 FQNEAQ. V lost 5 bases, J lost 4 bases, and 17 bases lay in between. This CDR3 comprises 15 residues. This CDR3 reads CASSREHRLGYGYTF. In nucleotides, the CDR3 is TGTGCCAGCAGCCGAGAGCACAGGCTGGGCTATGGCTACACCTTC.

This clone was seen only once. The rearrangement uses TRBV5-1 and TRBJ1-2; TRBD1 matches 8 bases. Trimming took 2 bases from V and 2 from J; bases not matched to a gene: 5. Per the germline V gene, CDR1 is SGHRS and CDR2 is YFSETQ. CDR3 length equals 15 residues. This CDR3 reads CASSFGQGLNYGYTF. CDR3 coding DNA: TGCGCCAGCAGCTTCGGACAGGGTTTAAACTATGGCTACACCTTC. Based on the CDR3 plus reference TRBV5-1 and TRBJ1-2, the full variable domain is KAGVTQTPRYLIKTRGQQVTLSCSPISGHRSVSWYQQTPGQGLQFLFEYFSETQRNKGNFPGRFSGRQFSNSRSEMNVSTLELGDSALYLCASSFGQGLNYGYTFGSGTRLTVV.

This rearrangement joins TRBV30 to TRBJ1-2, with D perhaps TRBD1 (5 bases). This CDR3 comprises 14 residues. Trimming cost V 6 bases and J 8 bases, with 22 bases left between them. Germline-derived CDR1 and CDR2 are GTSNPN and SVGIG (reference sequence). The CDR3 DNA reads TGTGCCTGTTCAGCAGGGCCCCTCGCCAGGGGCTACACCTTC. As protein: CACSAGPLARGYTF. Drawing the rest from reference TRBV30 and TRBJ1-2, the complete variable domain is SQTIHQWPATLVQPVGSPLSLECTVEGTSNPNLYWYRQAAGRGLQLLFYSVGIGQISSEVPQNLSASRPQDRQFILSSKKLLLSDSGFYLCACSAGPLARGYTFGSGTRLTVV.

V is TRBV5-6 and J is TRBJ1-3; D gene uncertain. Per germline, CDR1 SGHDT and CDR2 YYEEEE. The CDR3 extends over 15 amino acids. Trimming shortened V by 2 bases and J by 4 bases, and 13 bases separated the two germline ends. CDR3: CASSFGGFGGNTIYF. The CDR3 DNA reads as TGTGCCAGCAGCTTCGGAGGCTTTGGAGGAAACACCATATATTTT. Filled out from reference TRBV5-6 and TRBJ1-3, the complete variable domain reads DAGVTQSPTHLIKTRGQQVTLRCSPKSGHDTVSWYQQALGQGPQFIFQYYEEEERQRGNFPDRFSGHQFPNYSSELNVNALLLGDSALYLCASSFGGFGGNTIYFGEGSWLTVV.

The V and J genes are TRBV15 and TRBJ2-2; D perhaps matches TRBD2 (5 bases). Germline V gene lookup returns CDR1 LNHNV and CDR2 YYDKDF (reference sequence). This CDR3 contains 14 residues. Between the trimmed V and J ends, which lost 7 bases and 3 bases, there was a span of 12 bases. DNA for the CDR3: TGTGCCACCACCGCCGGGGTACACACCGGGGAGCTGTTTTTT. Amino acids: CATTAGVHTGELFF.

This rearrangement joins TRBV5-1 to TRBJ1-2; D gene unclear. V lost 3 bases to trimming and J lost 5 bases, with 17 bases between them. The length of the CDR3 is 15 residues. The V gene's germline CDR1 is SGHRS and CDR2 YFSETQ. The CDR3 DNA sequence: TGCGCCAGCAGCTCGGAGGCCACCGCTCTATATGGCTACACCTTC. It translates to CASSSEATALYGYTF.

The V and J genes are TRBV6-5 and TRBJ2-7; no reliable D call. V lost 5 bases and J 2 bases, leaving 13 bases between the germline ends. Germline CDR1 MNHEY, CDR2 SVGAGI. The CDR3 length is 14 residues. Here the CDR3 DNA reads TGTGCCAGCAGTACCTACCTTGAGGCCTACGAGCAGTACTTC. Translating gives CASSTYLEAYEQYF.

The J gene is TRBJ2-5, the V gene TRBV29-1, with 9 bases aligning to TRBD1. CDR3 length: 15 amino acids. The V gene end was trimmed by 3 bases and the J gene end by 5 bases; junction bases not matched to a gene: 10. Germline values: CDR1 SQVTM, CDR2 ANQGSEA. Here the CDR3 reads CSVDTDRGVGETQYF. The CDR3 DNA is TGCAGCGTTGATACGGACAGGGGAGTTGGGGAGACCCAGTACTTC.

The genes are TRBV6-2 or TRBV6-3 and TRBJ1-6, with a tentative D call TRBD1 (5 bases). V was trimmed by 6 bases and J by 11 bases, leaving 11 bases between them. Germline loops: CDR1 MNHEY, CDR2 SVGEGT. The CDR3 is 12 residues long. CDR3 in amino acids: CASSFAGAPLHF. CDR3 DNA: TGTGCCAGCAGCTTCGCGGGGGCACCCCTCCACTTT.

The chain couples TRBV6-5 to TRBJ1-6; 9 positions agree with TRBD1. V was pared by 3 bases and J by 7 bases, with 4 bases of the junction left unmatched. The CDR3 totals 15 residues. Germline CDR1 is MNHEY and CDR2 is SVGAGI. CDR3 sequence reads: CASSYQGQGNSPLHF. CDR3 coding DNA: TGTGCCAGCAGTTATCAGGGACAGGGCAATTCACCCCTCCACTTT.

The chain recombines TRBV9 with TRBJ2-5, with a weak D call TRBD2 (5 bases). V was pared by 4 bases and J by 5 bases, with 18 bases between. Looked up from germline, CDR1 is SGDLS and CDR2 is YYNGEE. The CDR3 extends over 15 amino acids. The CDR3 protein is CASSPAGLGRETQYF. For the CDR3, the DNA is TGTGCCAGCAGCCCCGCGGGTCTAGGCCGGGAGACCCAGTACTTC.

The gene calls are TRBV7-3 and TRBJ2-5; perhaps TRBD2 as D (5 bases). This CDR3 contains 15 residues. V dropped 3 bases and J dropped 4 bases, with 15 bases sitting between them. The germline V gene encodes CDR1 SGHTA and CDR2 FQGTGA. The CDR3 DNA reads TGTGCCAGCAGCTTGAGCGGACGTTCTGGAGAGACCCAGTACTTC. Its translation: CASSLSGRSGETQYF.

This chain connects TRBV27 to TRBJ1-2, with 7 bases that match TRBD1. The CDR3 is made up of 16 amino acids. CDR1 is MNHEY, CDR2 SMNVEV, per germline (reference sequence). Germline trimming cut 0 bases from V and 6 bases from J; bases unmatched to any gene: 10. DNA of the CDR3: TGTGCCAGCAGTTTATCGGGACAGAAAGGCGTCAATGGCTACACCTTC. This translates into CASSLSGQKGVNGYTF.

The gene calls are TRBV12-5 and TRBJ1-1; TRBD1 matches at 7 bases. The germline V gene encodes CDR1 LGHNT and CDR2 FRNRAP. V was pared by 2 bases and J by 6 bases, with 3 bases of the junction left unmatched. The CDR3 consists of 13 residues. The CDR3 region is CASGLSGGAEAFF. The DNA of the CDR3 is TGTGCTAGTGGTTTGTCAGGGGGAGCTGAAGCTTTCTTT.

The rearrangement joins TRBV30 to TRBJ2-5; TRBD1 aligns across 7 bases. There are 11 residues in the CDR3. Trimming removed 8 bases from V and 5 bases from J; junction bases left unmatched: 5. CDR1 and CDR2 from the germline V gene are GTSNPN and SVGIG (reference sequence). CDR3 sequence (DNA): TGTGCCGCCCAGGGGGACGAGACCCAGTACTTC. Translated: CAAQGDETQYF.

This chain connects TRBV30 to TRBJ1-3, with 8 positions matching TRBD1. CDR1 and CDR2 (germline): GTSNPN, SVGIG (reference sequence). Germline trimming cut 0 bases from V and 3 bases from J; bases unmatched to any gene: 7. This CDR3 has 16 residues. CDR3 amino acids: CAWSVRAGGFGNTIYF. The CDR3 DNA is TGTGCCTGGAGTGTACGGGCAGGGGGCTTTGGAAACACCATATATTTT.

The rearrangement uses TRBV19 and TRBJ1-5; 8 bases match TRBD1. The trim removed 9 bases at V and 6 bases at J, leaving 13 bases unmatched. This CDR3 spans 15 amino acids. Germline loops: CDR1 LNHDA, CDR2 SQIVND (reference sequence). The CDR3 here is CASTSGGGVRQPQHF. The CDR3 DNA is TGTGCCAGCACCTCAGGGGGCGGGGTGCGTCAGCCCCAGCATTTT.

The chain combines TRBV3-1 (or the pseudogene TRBV3-2) with TRBJ2-1, with D unclear. Germline V gene data show CDR1 as LGHDT and CDR2 as YNNKEL (reference sequence). The CDR3 spans 12 residues. Trimming pared 2 bases from V and 6 bases from J, leaving 5 bases between. CDR3 nucleotides: TGTGCCAGCAGCCAAAACGGCAATGAGCAGTTCTTC. Translated, it gives CASSQNGNEQFF.

The V call is TRBV6-5, the J call TRBJ1-2, with D uncertain. Trimming shortened V by 4 bases and J by 6 bases, and 21 bases separated the two germline ends. Germline V lookup: CDR1 MNHEY, CDR2 SVGAGI. The CDR3 totals 16 residues. CDR3 nucleotides: TGTGCCAGCAGTTCGGGGATAAGAAATCTTCAGGATGGCTACACCTTC. It encodes CASSSGIRNLQDGYTF.

The gene calls are TRBV12-3 or TRBV12-4 and TRBJ1-5; unclear D gene. Trimming shortened V by 5 bases and J by 7 bases, and 12 bases separated the two germline ends. The CDR3 sequence is 13 residues long. CDR3 bases: TGTGCCAGCAGTAGAGGCTCCGGACAGCCCCAGCATTTT. This translates into CASSRGSGQPQHF.

The table lists this clone with a few counts. The chain joins TRBV6-5 to TRBJ2-7, with D maybe TRBD1 (7 bases). CDR1 and CDR2 from the germline V gene are MNHEY and SVGAGI. The CDR3 extends over 16 amino acids. V was shortened by 3 bases and J by 2 bases, with 17 bases between the two germline ends. CDR3: CASSYSYRGGTYEQYF. The CDR3 DNA reads as TGTGCCAGCAGTTATTCTTACAGGGGAGGAACCTACGAGCAGTACTTC.

V is TRBV7-2 and J is TRBJ1-6; D ambiguous. The CDR3 covers 16 residues. Germline V gene lookup returns CDR1 SGHTA and CDR2 FQGNSA. V dropped 3 bases and J dropped 0 bases, with 9 bases sitting between them. CDR3 nucleotide sequence: TGTGCCAGCAGCTTGTCACTTACCTCCTATAATTCACCCCTCCACTTT. Translation: CASSLSLTSYNSPLHF. The full variable domain, completed using reference TRBV7-2 and TRBJ1-6, is GAGVSQSPSNKVTEKGKDVELRCDPISGHTALYWYRQSLGQGLEFLIYFQGNSAPDKSGLPSDRFSAERTGGSVSTLTIQRTQQEDSAVYLCASSLSLTSYNSPLHFGNGTRLTVT.

The chain is built from TRBV7-9 and TRBJ2-3; 9 bases align to TRBD2. The V gene end was trimmed by 5 bases and the J gene end by 1 base; junction bases not matched to a gene: 10. There are 17 residues in the CDR3. CDR1 is SEHNR and CDR2 is FQNEAQ in the germline V gene (reference sequence). For the CDR3, the DNA is TGTGCCAGCAGCCCAGCGGGAAGCGGGAGGCGCACAGATACGCAGTATTTT. Amino acid sequence: CASSPAGSGRRTDTQYF.

This chain links TRBV29-1 with TRBJ2-1; possibly TRBD1 for D (5 bases). CDR3 length: 13 amino acids. CDR1 is SQVTM, CDR2 ANQGSEA, per germline. V lost 3 bases and J lost 7, with 13 bases in between. The CDR3 region is CSVDLQGRNEQFF. The CDR3 nucleotides read TGCAGCGTTGATCTCCAGGGTAGGAATGAGCAGTTCTTC.

The sample holds one count of this clone. V and J are TRBV19 and TRBJ1-1; possible D gene TRBD1, 6 bases. Trimming removed 3 bases at V and 6 bases at J, with 14 bases between. Germline loops: CDR1 LNHDA, CDR2 SQIVND (reference sequence). CDR3 size: 14 residues. CDR3 loop: CASSMGTGSAEAFF. The CDR3 nucleotides read TGTGCCAGTAGTATGGGTACAGGGAGCGCTGAAGCTTTCTTT.

The chain joins TRBV5-1 to TRBJ1-4; a weak D match, TRBD1 (5 bases). The V and J ends lost 6 bases and 0 bases respectively, with 12 bases between them. The CDR3 covers 15 residues. From germline, CDR1 is SGHRS and CDR2 YFSETQ. The CDR3 region is CASTPRGATNEKLFF. The CDR3 DNA reads TGCGCCAGCACCCCCCGGGGGGCAACTAATGAAAAACTGTTTTTT.

The chain uses TRBV11-2 and TRBJ2-5; TRBD2 matches at 12 bases. Germline trimming cut 5 bases from V and 2 bases from J; bases unmatched to any gene: 3. The V gene's germline CDR1 is SGHAT and CDR2 FQNNGV. This CDR3 contains 15 residues. The CDR3 DNA follows: TGTGCCAGCAGCCGGACTAGCGGGACGCAAGAGACCCAGTACTTC. Protein: CASSRTSGTQETQYF.

The J gene is TRBJ2-3, the V gene TRBV27, with 10 positions matching TRBD2. J lost 4 bases, V lost 3 bases, and 4 bases had no gene match. The CDR3 consists of 15 residues. Germline lookup yields CDR1 MNHEY and CDR2 SMNVEV (reference sequence). This CDR3 reads CASSFLAGGSDTQYF. The CDR3, as DNA: TGTGCCAGCAGTTTTTTAGCGGGGGGTTCAGATACGCAGTATTTT.

The chain carries TRBV30 and TRBJ2-3; TRBD1 agrees at 7 bases. Trimming removed 0 bases from V and 2 bases from J; junction bases left unmatched: 8. The V gene's germline CDR1 is GTSNPN and CDR2 SVGIG (reference sequence). CDR3 size: 16 residues. In nucleotides, the CDR3 is TGTGCCTGGAGTGTAAGGGGGCCCTCGGTCACAGATACGCAGTATTTT. This translates into CAWSVRGPSVTDTQYF.